One sample yielded the 3 T cell receptor beta chains listed below, sequenced in a study of cytomegalovirus exposure and HLA in healthy donors. The primer mix had 60 Vbeta and 13 Jbeta primers. This table comes from immunoSEQ multiplex PCR, and its TCRdb copy is limited to in-frame clones, with some not included. The repertoire holds about 120,000 clones, with over 75% as singletons. Sequences were obtained from PBMCs. Receptors originate from a woman aged 18-29 years in good health and CMV-seronegative.

The chain employs TRBV9 and TRBJ1-1, with a weak D call TRBD1 (5 bases). CDR1 and CDR2 from the germline V gene are SGDLS and YYNGEE. Deletions cut 4 bases from V and 0 bases from J, with 13 bases between. The CDR3 runs to 15 residues. The CDR3 sequence: CASSRQGAVNTEAFF. Written as DNA, the CDR3 is TGTGCCAGCAGCCGACAAGGGGCCGTGAACACTGAAGCTTTCTTT.

The chain links TRBV5-1 to TRBJ2-5, with TRBD1 matching over 7 bases. The germline gives CDR1 SGHRS, CDR2 YFSETQ. CDR3 length: 16 residues. The trim removed 2 bases at V and 5 bases at J, leaving 12 bases unmatched. CDR3 DNA: TGCGCCAGCAGCTTCTTCACGGGACAGAGGCGCGAGACCCAGTACTTC. Protein sequence: CASSFFTGQRRETQYF.

V and J are TRBV18 and TRBJ2-7; 7 nucleotides line up with TRBD1. J was trimmed by 3 bases and V by 3 bases; bases with no gene match: 8. Looked up from germline, CDR1 is KGHSH and CDR2 is LQKENI. The CDR3 spans 15 residues. The CDR3 region is CASSPQRQGVYEQYF. The CDR3 DNA sequence: TGTGCCAGCTCACCCCAACGCCAGGGGGTCTACGAGCAGTACTTC.